This TCR beta chain originates from a study of identical twins. This clonotype was recorded at least ten times. Its antigen remains unknown. Study conclusions and caveats: Cross-sectional statistical analysis was relied on for the conclusions, without the same donors being followed. Out-of-frame beta chain sequences displayed weaker excess sharing between twins.

Template switching introduced a universal primer site, and the cDNA bore unique molecular identifiers. TCRdb independently ran MiXCR on the 5' RACE reads; one entry per CDR3 protein. Of 1.5 million to 2 million distinct CDR3 sequences in the sample, 25% to 35% were seen once. J gave up 5 bases and V 6 bases, and 6 bases lay outside the gene matches. This CDR3 spans 13 amino acids. Germline CDR1 SEHNR, CDR2 FQNEAQ (reference sequence). The J gene is TRBJ1-2, the V gene TRBV7-9; 7 bases are a match to TRBD1. The receptor was derived from a newborn girl in good health. The sequencing sample was made of cord blood. The CDR3: CASSLMTGYGYTF. CDR3 DNA: TGTGCCAGCAGTTTAATGACAGGGTATGGCTACACCTTC. The full variable domain, with the rest looked up from reference TRBV7-9 and TRBJ1-2, is DTGVSQNPRHKITKRGQNVTFRCDPISEHNRLYWYRQTLGQGPEFLTYFQNEAQLEKSRLLSDRFSAERPKGSFSTLEIQRTEQGDSAMYLCASSLMTGYGYTFGSGTRLTVV.